The clone carrying this T cell receptor (beta chain) occurred once. Antigen: not known. This specimen comes from a study of cytomegalovirus exposure and HLA in healthy donors. The PCR employed 60 Vbeta primers together with 13 Jbeta primers. Produced via immunoSEQ multiplex PCR; TCRdb's table is partial and in-frame only. The data show some 110,000 clones, roughly four fifths seen once. This CDR3 has 13 residues. The ends were cut back, 8 bases at V and 7 bases at J, with 15 bases in the middle. Per germline, CDR1 SNHLY and CDR2 FYNNEI. Study conclusions and caveats: Rare TCR sequences predominated, though certain public TCRs were found in many donors. Cytomegalovirus-associated status was assigned to 164 TCR beta chains. Using a false discovery rate of 0.05, a later analysis showed that about 16,000 TCR beta sequences were associated with HLA alleles. Prior analysis indicated that the majority of TCR beta V segments exhibited productivity approximately 90% or approximately 30% of the time.

The sample consisted of PBMCs. This sequence originates from a man aged 50-59 years in good health and CMV-seronegative. The V call is TRBV2, the J call TRBJ1-5, with D possibly TRBD1 on 5 matching bases. For the CDR3, the DNA is TGTGCCAGCGGCCAGGGATTAGACCAGCCCCAGCATTTT. The encoded protein is CASGQGLDQPQHF.